The 5 T cell receptor beta chains below all came from one sample that was sequenced in a study of cytomegalovirus exposure and HLA in healthy donors. PCR employed 60 Vbeta and 13 Jbeta primers. Measured with immunoSEQ multiplex PCR; TCRdb has only the in-frame clones, and not every one. Of 84,000 or so clones listed, 76% were seen once; the top ten hold 1.1% to 1.5%. Material for sequencing was PBMCs. These receptors came from a male donor in good health and CMV-seronegative.

The sample holds a few counts of this clone. The V call is TRBV7-2, the J call TRBJ1-2; 7 nucleotides align to TRBD1. Trimming cost V 1 base and J 2 bases; bases outside gene matches: 7. Germline values: CDR1 SGHTA, CDR2 FQGNSA. The CDR3 runs to 16 residues. Here the CDR3 DNA reads TGTGCCAGCAGCTTAGATACGGGGGACAGCAACTATGGCTACACCTTC. Its protein product is CASSLDTGDSNYGYTF.

This sequence joins TRBV6-1 and TRBJ2-4; D ambiguous. Germline lookup yields CDR1 MNHNS and CDR2 SASEGT. The CDR3 length is 15 residues. V lost 2 bases, J lost 0 bases, and 8 bases lay in between. CDR3: CASSEKSLAKNIQYF. The CDR3 coding sequence is TGTGCCAGCAGTGAAAAGAGTCTAGCCAAAAACATTCAGTACTTC.

The V gene is TRBV18, the J gene TRBJ1-2; 7 bases are a match to TRBD1. The CDR3 runs to 15 residues. V was clipped by 1 base and J by 0 bases; unmatched bases: 2. Germline assignment: CDR1 KGHSH and CDR2 LQKENI. The CDR3 region is CASSPLGTANYGYTF. CDR3 coding DNA: TGTGCCAGCTCACCACTTGGGACAGCTAACTATGGCTACACCTTC.

This rearrangement joins TRBV7-6 to TRBJ2-1, with TRBD2 matching over 8 bases. From germline, CDR1 is SGHVS and CDR2 FNYEAQ. The CDR3 length is 15 residues. After removal of 4 bases from V and 4 bases from J, the junction contained 6 bases not matched to a gene. The CDR3 nucleotides read TGTGCCAGCAGCTACCGGGAGGGGATTTACAATGAGCAGTTCTTC. It yields the protein CASSYREGIYNEQFF. The full variable domain, completed using reference TRBV7-6 and TRBJ2-1, is GAGVSQSPRYKVTKRGQDVALRCDPISGHVSLYWYRQALGQGPEFLTYFNYEAQQDKSGLPNDRFSAERPEGSISTLTIQRTEQRDSAMYRCASSYREGIYNEQFFGPGTRLTVL.

The chain carries TRBV6-5 and TRBJ1-3; D gene uncertain. The CDR3 runs to 15 residues. Between the trimmed V and J ends, which lost 7 bases and 0 bases, there was a span of 13 bases. The germline CDR1 and CDR2 sequences are MNHEY and SVGAGI. The CDR3 coding sequence is TGTGCCAGCAACCCCCTGAGGAGCTCTGGAAACACCATATATTTT. This codes for CASNPLRSSGNTIYF.